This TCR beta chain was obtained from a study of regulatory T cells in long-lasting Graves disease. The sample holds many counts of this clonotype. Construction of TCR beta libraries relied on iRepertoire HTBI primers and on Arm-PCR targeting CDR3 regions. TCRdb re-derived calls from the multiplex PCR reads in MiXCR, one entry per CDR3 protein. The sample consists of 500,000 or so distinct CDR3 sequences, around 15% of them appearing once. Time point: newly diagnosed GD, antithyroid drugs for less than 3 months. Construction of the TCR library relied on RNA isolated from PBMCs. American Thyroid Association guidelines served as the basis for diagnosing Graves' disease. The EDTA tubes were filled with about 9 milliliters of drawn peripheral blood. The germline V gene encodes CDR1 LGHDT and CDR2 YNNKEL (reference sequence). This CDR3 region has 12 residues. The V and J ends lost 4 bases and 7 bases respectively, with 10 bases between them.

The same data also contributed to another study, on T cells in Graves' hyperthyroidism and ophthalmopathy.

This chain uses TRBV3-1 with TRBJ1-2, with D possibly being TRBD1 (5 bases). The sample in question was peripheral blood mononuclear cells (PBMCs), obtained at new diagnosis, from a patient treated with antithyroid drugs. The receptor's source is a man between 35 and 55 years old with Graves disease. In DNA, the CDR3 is TGTGCCAGCAGCCGGCAGGGCGGTGGCTACACCTTC. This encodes CASSRQGGGYTF.